Listed here are 2 T cell receptor beta chains from one sample, sequenced in a study of cytomegalovirus exposure and HLA in healthy donors listed by TCRdb under 2017. Preparation of the library involved the immunoSEQ multiplex PCR assay. The multiplex PCR relied on a mix of 60 forward primers for TCR Vbeta segments and 13 reverse primers for TCR Jbeta segments. The clones in this table, taken by TCRdb from immuneACCESS, are in-frame only. Not every clone is retained; where verified, under half of the shortfall comes from an unresolved V gene, and the cause of the rest is unknown. Present in this sample are about 130,000 clones, roughly three quarters of which were seen just once. The ten top clones hold 11% of the sample. Sequencing was done on a sample of PBMCs. The origin of the receptors is a young man in good health and CMV-seropositive.

CDR3 DNA sequence: TGTGCCACCAGCGCTCTTAACAGCCGACACAACTACAATGAGCAGTTCTTC. It yields the protein CATSALNSRHNYNEQFF. The rearrangement joins TRBV15 to TRBJ2-1; D ambiguous. The V end was cut by 5 bases, the J end by 3 bases, with 20 bases between. This CDR3 contains 17 residues. The V gene's germline CDR1 is LNHNV and CDR2 YYDKDF (reference sequence).

This chain links TRBV18 with TRBJ2-2, with D maybe TRBD2 (6 bases). The CDR3 runs 16 residues. V gave up 3 bases and J gave up 5 bases, with 16 bases separating them. Germline lookup yields CDR1 KGHSH and CDR2 LQKENI. The CDR3 region has the DNA TGTGCCAGCTCACCTCCAGGAGGGGTCCCTACCGGGGAGCTGTTTTTT. Its protein product is CASSPPGGVPTGELFF.